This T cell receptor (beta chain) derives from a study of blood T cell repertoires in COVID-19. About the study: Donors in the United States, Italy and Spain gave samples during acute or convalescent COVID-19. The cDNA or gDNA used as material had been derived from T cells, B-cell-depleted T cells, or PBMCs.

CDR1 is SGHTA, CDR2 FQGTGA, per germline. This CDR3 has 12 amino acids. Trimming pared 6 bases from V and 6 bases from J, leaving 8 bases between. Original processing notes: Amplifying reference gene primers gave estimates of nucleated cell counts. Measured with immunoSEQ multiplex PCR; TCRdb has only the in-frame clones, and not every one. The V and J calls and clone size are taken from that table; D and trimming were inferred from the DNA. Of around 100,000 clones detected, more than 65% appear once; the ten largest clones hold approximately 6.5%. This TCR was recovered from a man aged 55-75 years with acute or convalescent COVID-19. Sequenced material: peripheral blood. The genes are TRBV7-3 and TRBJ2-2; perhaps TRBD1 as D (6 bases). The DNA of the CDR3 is TGTGCCAGCAGAAAGGGGGCCGGGGAGCTGTTTTTT. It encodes CASRKGAGELFF.